This entry lists 21 T cell receptor beta chains sequenced from one sample in a study of post-analysis software for immune sequencing data. Study results and caveats: About five TRBV segments (TRBV5-6, TRBV5-1 and TRBV20-1 among them) occurred more frequently in patients than in controls.

These receptors lack a known antigen. cDNA libraries of TCR beta carried unique molecular identifiers. MiXCR, run by TCRdb on the PCR reads, gives a single entry per CDR3 protein. The data contain fewer than 850,000 distinct CDR3 sequences, just over 45% of them singletons. Material for sequencing was blood. Every receptor here comes from a girl aged 5 to 17 with multiple sclerosis.

This clonotype was found a few times. V and J are TRBV7-2 and TRBJ2-3, with unresolved D. V shed 1 base and J shed 7 bases, with 9 bases lying between them. The CDR3 extends over 13 amino acids. Germline CDR1 and CDR2: SGHTA and FQGNSA. The CDR3 loop is CASSLEAGYTQYF. CDR3 sequence (DNA): TGTGCCAGCAGCTTAGAGGCCGGGTATACGCAGTATTTT.

The V gene is TRBV12-3 or TRBV12-4, the J gene TRBJ2-1; 12 nucleotides align to TRBD2. This CDR3 is built from 15 residues. V shed 6 bases and J 3 bases; nucleotides not matched to a gene: 3. The chain's CDR3 is CASSSSGRVYNEQFF. The CDR3 coding sequence is TGTGCCAGCAGCTCTAGCGGGAGGGTCTACAATGAGCAGTTCTTC.

This chain links TRBV12-3 or TRBV12-4 with TRBJ2-3, with TRBD2 identical over 13 bases. CDR3 length: 16 residues. The trim removed 3 bases at V and 10 bases at J, leaving 10 bases unmatched. The CDR3 bases are TGTGCCAGCAGTTTTTGGACTAGCGGGAGTGAATATGCGCAGTATTTT. It is translated as CASSFWTSGSEYAQYF.

This chain uses TRBV12-3 or TRBV12-4 with TRBJ2-1; tentatively, D is TRBD1 or TRBD2 (5 bases each). The CDR3 covers 13 residues. Trimming removed 4 bases at V and 9 bases at J, with 13 bases between. CDR3 sequence reads: CASSSGPQGEQFF. In nucleotides, the CDR3 is TGTGCCAGCAGTTCGGGGCCCCAGGGTGAGCAGTTCTTC.

This clonotype showed up many times. The chain joins TRBV27 to TRBJ2-7, with TRBD1 matching over 8 bases. CDR1 is MNHEY and CDR2 is SMNVEV in the germline V gene (reference sequence). V gave up 5 bases and J gave up 0 bases; unmatched junction bases: 6. The CDR3 spans 15 residues. The CDR3 here is CASSRGQVPSYEQYF. The CDR3 bases are TGTGCCAGCAGTCGGGGACAGGTGCCCTCCTACGAGCAGTACTTC.

This chain joins TRBV7-6 and TRBJ1-4, with D unclear. The CDR3 is made up of 13 amino acids. Trimming took 0 bases from V and 14 from J, leaving 13 bases between them. The germline V gene encodes CDR1 SGHVS and CDR2 FNYEAQ. The CDR3 sequence: CASSLAQEGFLFF. As DNA, the CDR3 is TGTGCCAGCAGCTTAGCGCAGGAGGGTTTTCTGTTTTTT.

Only a few counts were recorded for this clonotype. This chain links TRBV12-3 or TRBV12-4 with TRBJ2-1, with 9 bases identical to TRBD2. With V trimmed by 6 bases and J by 9 bases, 6 bases remained unmatched. CDR3 size: 13 residues. The CDR3 DNA reads TGTGCCAGCAGAGCTAGCGGGAATGCTGAGCAGTTCTTC. Its translation: CASRASGNAEQFF.

V gene TRBV13 combines with J gene TRBJ2-7; tentative D call: TRBD1 (5 bases). V lost 0 bases and J lost 6, with 9 bases in between. The germline V gene has CDR1 PRHDT and CDR2 FYEKMQ (reference sequence). This CDR3 has 13 residues. The CDR3 region has the DNA TGTGCCAGCAGCTTAGGAGGGCAGGGCGAGCAGTACTTC. This codes for CASSLGGQGEQYF.

The rearrangement links TRBV7-2 to TRBJ2-3; 9 positions agree with TRBD2. The CDR3 has 14 residues. J was trimmed by 2 bases and V by 6 bases; bases with no gene match: 3. In germline, CDR1 is SGHTA, CDR2 FQGNSA. CDR3 nucleotides: TGTGCCAGCAGGACTAGCGGATACACAGATACGCAGTATTTT. Its translation: CASRTSGYTDTQYF.

This clonotype turned up a few times. Here the CDR3 reads CSALWAEQFF. The CDR3 nucleotides read TGCAGCGCCCTTTGGGCGGAGCAGTTCTTC. The rearrangement uses TRBV29-1 and TRBJ2-1; D remains unclear. The germline gives CDR1 SQVTM, CDR2 ANQGSEA. CDR3 length equals 10 residues. The V and J ends lost 7 bases and 10 bases respectively, with 11 bases between them.

The V and J genes are TRBV18 and TRBJ1-1; D call uncertain. Trimming removed 3 bases from V and 1 base from J, with 9 bases in between. The CDR3 runs to 14 residues. The germline V gene encodes CDR1 KGHSH and CDR2 LQKENI. The CDR3 protein is CASSPERENTEAFF. The DNA of the CDR3 is TGTGCCAGCTCACCGGAGCGGGAGAACACTGAAGCTTTCTTT.

This clonotype was picked up a small number of times. The chain recombines TRBV7-2 with TRBJ2-4, with 10 bases fitting TRBD2. There are 14 residues in the CDR3. CDR1 SGHTA and CDR2 FQGNSA come from the germline V gene. V lost 5 bases and J lost 7; bases outside the gene matches: 5. CDR3 nucleotides: TGTACCAGCAGCCGTGGACTAGCGGAGAACATTCAGTACTTC. Translated, it gives CTSSRGLAENIQYF.

This chain joins TRBV29-1 and TRBJ2-1; D remains unclear. The CDR3 loop spans 13 amino acids. Germline CDR1 and CDR2: SQVTM and ANQGSEA. Trimming pared 3 bases from V and 9 bases from J, leaving 15 bases between. CDR3 residues: CSVDLFRRSEQFF. Written as DNA, the CDR3 is TGCAGCGTTGATTTATTCCGAAGATCTGAGCAGTTCTTC.

This clonotype was seen a handful of times. The chain carries TRBV13 and TRBJ2-3; D ambiguous. The CDR3 length is 13 residues. V gave up 2 bases and J gave up 7 bases, with 10 bases separating them. Germline values: CDR1 PRHDT, CDR2 FYEKMQ (reference sequence). CDR3 in amino acids: CASSLMGLHTQYF. The CDR3 nucleotides read TGTGCCAGCAGCTTAATGGGCTTACATACGCAGTATTTT.

This chain joins TRBV4-1 and TRBJ2-3; 16 bases align to TRBD2. Germline CDR1 reads MGHRA; CDR2 reads YSYEKL. The ends lost 5 bases at V and 2 bases at J; junction bases unmatched: 10. There are 19 residues in the CDR3. The CDR3 DNA sequence: TGCGCCAGCAGCTCGCAGGGGACTAGCGGGAGGGCCCTCACAGATACGCAGTATTTT. It encodes CASSSQGTSGRALTDTQYF.

V is TRBV4-1 and J is TRBJ2-7; no definite D call. Germline V lookup: CDR1 MGHRA, CDR2 YSYEKL. The V end was cut by 0 bases, the J end by 3 bases, with 9 bases between. The CDR3 is made up of 14 amino acids. CDR3 residues: CASSQDPSNYEQYF. The DNA for the CDR3 is TGCGCCAGCAGCCAAGACCCCTCCAACTACGAGCAGTACTTC.

The chain is built from TRBV12-3 or TRBV12-4 and TRBJ1-4; D gene ambiguous. The germline V and J ends were trimmed by 7 bases and 0 bases, with 12 bases remaining between them. This CDR3 spans 15 amino acids. The CDR3 nucleotides are TGTGCCAGCAAATCAAGTCTTGCAACTAATGAAAAACTGTTTTTT. Translation: CASKSSLATNEKLFF.

This rearrangement joins TRBV29-1 to TRBJ1-2, with TRBD1 matching 7 bases. With 4 bases clipped from V and 6 bases from J, the junction kept 5 bases outside the gene matches. Germline lookup yields CDR1 SQVTM and CDR2 ANQGSEA. This CDR3 is 12 amino acids long. CDR3 protein: CSVGGRGDGYTF. The CDR3 nucleotides are TGCAGCGTTGGCGGCAGGGGGGATGGCTACACCTTC. The complete variable domain, with remaining parts taken from reference TRBV29-1 and TRBJ1-2, reads SAVISQKPSRDICQRGTSLTIQCQVDSQVTMMFWYRQQPGQSLTLIATANQGSEATYESGFVIDKFPISRPNLTFSTLTVSNMSPEDSSIYLCSVGGRGDGYTFGSGTRLTVV.

The CDR3 coding sequence is TGCAGTGCTAGCCGGGACAGTCGTACCTCTGGAAACACCATATATTTT. It translates to CSASRDSRTSGNTIYF. V usage is TRBV20-1 and J usage is TRBJ1-3, with 7 positions matching TRBD1. The J segment lost 0 bases and the V segment lost 3 bases, leaving 8 bases of the junction unmatched. The CDR3 covers 16 residues. From germline, CDR1 is DFQATT and CDR2 SNEGSKA (reference sequence).

V gene TRBV4-3 combines with J gene TRBJ2-7; D ambiguous. Germline V CDR1 and CDR2: LGHNA, YSLEER. This CDR3 contains 14 residues. Trimming pared 0 bases from V and 3 bases from J, leaving 9 bases between. The CDR3 sequence is CASSQEWQNYEQYF. In nucleotides, the CDR3 is TGCGCCAGCAGCCAAGAGTGGCAGAACTACGAGCAGTACTTC.

This clonotype was detected a few times. The chain combines TRBV14 with TRBJ1-1; D remains unclear. The germline gives CDR1 SGHDN, CDR2 FVKESK. Trimming cost V 0 bases and J 1 base, with 12 bases left between them. This CDR3 is built from 16 residues. In DNA, the CDR3 is TGTGCCAGCAGCCAAGATCGCGAATTTTCGAACACTGAAGCTTTCTTT. This translates into CASSQDREFSNTEAFF.